One sample yielded the 31 T cell receptor beta chains listed below, sequenced in a study of brain T cells in children with intractable seizures. Sequencing used immunoSEQ multiplex PCR; TCRdb keeps in-frame clones, though not all of them. The repertoire holds 340,000 or so clones, with about 93% as singletons. Time point described: blood from clinic visit 5 months post-surgery; TSC patient then seizure free. This material consisted of peripheral blood, taken around 5 months after surgery. The receptor source for this set is a boy younger than two with tuberous sclerosis and intractable seizures.

V usage is TRBV29-1 and J usage is TRBJ2-3; 9 bases are shared with TRBD2. The trim removed 7 bases at V and 3 bases at J, leaving 5 bases unmatched. Germline CDR1 reads SQVTM; CDR2 reads ANQGSEA. The CDR3 consists of 13 residues. The CDR3 DNA reads TGCAGCGATAGAGCGGGAGGAACAGATACGCAGTATTTT. Translated: CSDRAGGTDTQYF.

The chain couples TRBV24-1 to TRBJ2-1; D remains unclear. The V gene lost 7 bases and the J gene lost 4 bases, with 7 bases spanning the gap. The CDR3 length is 12 residues. The germline CDR1 and CDR2 sequences are KGHDR and SFDVKD. The CDR3 reads CATRGNYNEQFF. CDR3 sequence (DNA): TGTGCCACCAGAGGTAATTACAATGAGCAGTTCTTC.

The rearrangement joins TRBV7-6 to TRBJ1-5; D might be TRBD1 (5 bases). This CDR3 region has 15 residues. The germline gives CDR1 SGHVS, CDR2 FNYEAQ. Trimming removed 0 bases from V and 1 base from J, with 7 bases in between. For the CDR3, the DNA is TGTGCCAGCAGCTTAGCGGGGGGGAGCAATCAGCCCCAGCATTTT. Translating it yields CASSLAGGSNQPQHF. Combining the CDR3 with reference TRBV7-6 and TRBJ1-5 gives the whole variable domain GAGVSQSPRYKVTKRGQDVALRCDPISGHVSLYWYRQALGQGPEFLTYFNYEAQQDKSGLPNDRFSAERPEGSISTLTIQRTEQRDSAMYRCASSLAGGSNQPQHFGDGTRLSIL.

The J gene is TRBJ2-3, the V gene TRBV10-3, with 10 nucleotides matching TRBD2. V trimming: 7 bases; J trimming: 6 bases; junction bases outside the gene matches: 10. Germline V gene data show CDR1 as ENHRY and CDR2 as SYGVKD. The CDR3 totals 15 residues. This chain's CDR3 is CAIKASGGVEDTQYF. The CDR3 DNA sequence: TGTGCCATCAAGGCAAGCGGGGGGGTCGAGGATACGCAGTATTTT.

The chain carries TRBV7-9 and TRBJ2-5; D call uncertain. Deletions cut 0 bases from V and 2 bases from J, with 16 bases between. Germline V lookup: CDR1 SEHNR, CDR2 FQNEAQ (reference sequence). This CDR3 is 17 amino acids long. CDR3 coding DNA: TGTGCCAGCAGCTTAGCGGGGATTCTACAACTACAAGAGACCCAGTACTTC. Protein: CASSLAGILQLQETQYF.

The chain is built from TRBV27 and TRBJ2-3; D gene ambiguous. This CDR3 is built from 13 residues. CDR1 and CDR2 (germline): MNHEY, SMNVEV (reference sequence). The germline V and J ends were trimmed by 3 bases and 2 bases, with 6 bases remaining between them. The CDR3: CASSFPFTDTQYF. The DNA of the CDR3 is TGTGCCAGCAGTTTCCCCTTCACAGATACGCAGTATTTT.

V and J are TRBV27 and TRBJ1-1; TRBD1 agrees at 8 bases. The CDR3 extends over 16 amino acids. Germline CDR1 reads MNHEY; CDR2 reads SMNVEV (reference sequence). J was trimmed by 5 bases and V by 2 bases; bases with no gene match: 10. CDR3 nucleotide sequence: TGTGCCAGCAGTTTACTCGCAGGGGGCGTAGGAACTGAAGCTTTCTTT. Protein: CASSLLAGGVGTEAFF.

The genes are TRBV5-5 and TRBJ2-2, with D perhaps being TRBD1 or TRBD2 (5 bases each). Trimming cost V 7 bases and J 6 bases, with 7 bases left between them. The CDR3 runs 11 residues. Germline values: CDR1 SGHKS, CDR2 YYEKEE (reference sequence). The CDR3 DNA reads as TGTGCCAGCGAGGGGTCCGGGGAGCTGTTTTTT. This encodes CASEGSGELFF.

The chain joins TRBV15 to TRBJ2-7; 11 nucleotides match TRBD1. V was clipped by 6 bases and J by 5 bases; unmatched bases: 9. Germline loops: CDR1 LNHNV, CDR2 YYDKDF (reference sequence). The CDR3 totals 15 residues. The CDR3 region is CATSLRTGGFDEQYF. The CDR3 DNA is TGTGCCACCAGTCTTAGGACAGGGGGCTTTGACGAGCAGTACTTC.

The chain employs TRBV19 and TRBJ2-2; a weak D match, TRBD1 (6 bases). The V and J ends lost 5 bases and 7 bases respectively, with 14 bases between them. The length of the CDR3 is 14 residues. Germline values: CDR1 LNHDA, CDR2 SQIVND (reference sequence). CDR3 DNA sequence: TGTGCCAGTAGTCCCCCGGTCAGGGGCGGGGAGCTGTTTTTT. Translated: CASSPPVRGGELFF.

The rearrangement joins TRBV7-9 to TRBJ2-1; the D is unclear. Trimming shortened V by 0 bases and J by 9 bases, and 12 bases separated the two germline ends. Germline V gives CDR1 SEHNR, CDR2 FQNEAQ (reference sequence). The CDR3 sequence is 14 residues long. In DNA form, the CDR3 reads TGTGCCAGCAGCTTAGCTGTCCAGGTTTCTGAGCAGTTCTTC. Protein: CASSLAVQVSEQFF.

The V call is TRBV5-4, the J call TRBJ2-3; 8 bases are shared with TRBD1. The CDR3 extends over 15 amino acids. Germline CDR1 and CDR2: SGHNT and YYREEE (reference sequence). V was clipped by 3 bases and J by 0 bases; unmatched bases: 3. In nucleotides, the CDR3 is TGTGCCAGCAGCTACGGACAGGGTAGCACAGATACGCAGTATTTT. This sequence encodes CASSYGQGSTDTQYF.

The V call is TRBV30, the J call TRBJ1-1, with D uncertain. V lost 5 bases and J 7 bases, leaving 14 bases between the germline ends. The CDR3 loop spans 12 amino acids. Germline CDR1 and CDR2: GTSNPN and SVGIG (reference sequence). CDR3 sequence (DNA): TGTGCCTGGCACGGCCCATGGATTGAAGCTTTCTTT. Translated: CAWHGPWIEAFF.

V is TRBV5-1 and J is TRBJ1-4; D may be TRBD1 (5 bases). The ends were cut back, 4 bases at V and 0 bases at J, with 10 bases in the middle. The CDR3 length is 15 residues. Looked up from germline, CDR1 is SGHRS and CDR2 is YFSETQ. The CDR3 reads CASSRTGATNEKLFF. CDR3 nucleotides: TGCGCCAGCAGCCGAACAGGTGCAACTAATGAAAAACTGTTTTTT. Complete variable domain (other parts from reference TRBV5-1 and TRBJ1-4): KAGVTQTPRYLIKTRGQQVTLSCSPISGHRSVSWYQQTPGQGLQFLFEYFSETQRNKGNFPGRFSGRQFSNSRSEMNVSTLELGDSALYLCASSRTGATNEKLFFGSGTQLSVL.

The chain recombines TRBV15 with TRBJ1-1; TRBD1 is a possible D gene (6 bases). Germline V gene lookup returns CDR1 LNHNV and CDR2 YYDKDF (reference sequence). The CDR3 runs 15 residues. V was cut by 5 bases and J by 3 bases, with 16 bases left in between. CDR3 residues: CATSGSTGTYTEAFF. DNA of the CDR3: TGTGCCACCAGCGGGAGTACAGGGACTTACACTGAAGCTTTCTTT.

CDR3 residues: CASSLSPREQFF. DNA of the CDR3: TGTGCCAGCAGCTTATCCCCTCGAGAGCAGTTCTTC. The genes are TRBV11-3 and TRBJ2-1; the D is unclear. V lost 2 bases and J 10 bases, leaving 9 bases between the germline ends. Germline V gene data show CDR1 as SGHNT and CDR2 as YENEEA. CDR3 length: 12 amino acids. The complete variable domain, with remaining parts taken from reference TRBV11-3 and TRBJ2-1, reads EAGVVQSPRYKIIEKKQPVAFWCNPISGHNTLYWYLQNLGQGPELLIRYENEEAVDDSQLPKDRFSAERLKGVDSTLKIQPAELGDSAVYLCASSLSPREQFFGPGTRLTVL.

A single count supports this clone. The germline gene is not matched at one end of the junction; a read error may be the cause. The J gene is TRBJ1-1, the V gene TRBV9; no clear D gene. CDR1 and CDR2 (germline): SGDLS, YYNGEE. The CDR3 is 14 residues long. CDR3 coding DNA: TGTGCCAGCAGCGTAGATAATTCATTCCTGCCACATGTATTT. Translation gives CASSVDNSFLPHVF.

This clone occurred a few times. V usage is TRBV15 and J usage is TRBJ2-2; 11 positions match TRBD2. This CDR3 region has 15 residues. Losses at the gene ends were 1 base for V and 6 bases for J; bases not matched to a gene: 1. CDR1 and CDR2 (germline): LNHNV, YYDKDF (reference sequence). The CDR3 loop reads CATSRVAGGPGELFF. For the CDR3, the DNA is TGTGCCACCAGCAGAGTAGCGGGGGGGCCCGGGGAGCTGTTTTTT.

V usage is TRBV7-8 and J usage is TRBJ2-7, with 8 bases fitting TRBD2. Germline loops: CDR1 SGHVS, CDR2 FQNEAQ. The CDR3 has 15 residues. The V gene end was trimmed by 5 bases and the J gene end by 0 bases; junction bases not matched to a gene: 6. The CDR3 bases are TGTGCCAGCAGCCCTTCAAGCGGGGGCTCCTACGAGCAGTACTTC. This codes for CASSPSSGGSYEQYF. The full variable domain, with the rest looked up from reference TRBV7-8 and TRBJ2-7, is GAGVSQSPRYKVAKRGQDVALRCDPISGHVSLFWYQQALGQGPEFLTYFQNEAQLDKSGLPSDRFFAERPEGSVSTLKIQRTQQEDSAVYLCASSPSSGGSYEQYFGPGTRLTVT.

J is TRBJ2-3 and V is TRBV19, with 9 bases fitting TRBD2. The CDR3 is 15 amino acids. Germline V gene lookup returns CDR1 LNHDA and CDR2 SQIVND (reference sequence). With 6 bases clipped from V and 1 base from J, the junction kept 5 bases outside the gene matches. CDR3 sequence reads: CASSPKRGGTDTQYF. The CDR3 coding sequence is TGTGCCAGTAGCCCTAAGCGGGGGGGCACAGATACGCAGTATTTT.

This rearrangement joins TRBV2 to TRBJ2-3, with 14 bases fitting TRBD2. Looked up from germline, CDR1 is SNHLY and CDR2 is FYNNEI. Trimming took 8 bases from V and 0 from J; bases not matched to a gene: 4. The CDR3 has 16 residues. In DNA form, the CDR3 reads TGTGCCAGCCGGACTAGCGGGAGGACAAGCACAGATACGCAGTATTTT. Its translation: CASRTSGRTSTDTQYF. The full variable domain, rest sourced from reference TRBV2 and TRBJ2-3, is EPEVTQTPSHQVTQMGQEVILRCVPISNHLYFYWYRQILGQKVEFLVSFYNNEISEKSEIFDDQFSVERPDGSNFTLKIRSTKLEDSAMYFCASRTSGRTSTDTQYFGPGTRLTVL.

Concerning this clone: Germline is not matched at one junction end, which may reflect a read error. J is TRBJ1-1 and V is TRBV4-1, with a possible D match to TRBD1 (5 bases). The germline V gene has CDR1 MGHRA and CDR2 YSYEKL. The CDR3 covers 16 residues. The CDR3, as DNA: TGCGCCAGCAGCCTCAGACTGACAGCCCTGAACCCTGAAGCTTTCTTT. Protein sequence: CASSLRLTALNPEAFF.

This chain links TRBV19 with TRBJ2-1; tentatively, D is TRBD1 (5 bases). CDR1 and CDR2 (germline): LNHDA, SQIVND (reference sequence). Trimming took off 4 bases at V and 12 bases at J, with 13 bases between the two ends. The CDR3 length is 12 residues. The CDR3 DNA follows: TGTGCCAGTAGTACAGGGCCCGGTGGGCAGTTCTTC. Protein sequence: CASSTGPGGQFF.

The chain combines TRBV20-1 with TRBJ2-7; possibly TRBD2 for D (6 bases). Per the germline V gene, CDR1 is DFQATT and CDR2 is SNEGSKA (reference sequence). CDR3 length equals 15 residues. V was pared by 3 bases and J by 2 bases, with 17 bases between. CDR3 nucleotide sequence: TGCAGTGCTAGTATGGTACGGGAGACTACCTACGAGCAGTACTTC. Protein sequence: CSASMVRETTYEQYF.

About this clone: This sample also contains other DNA sequences that code for the same CDR3. J is TRBJ2-3 and V is TRBV5-4; 13 bases are shared with TRBD2. Germline values: CDR1 SGHNT, CDR2 YYREEE (reference sequence). Trimming removed 4 bases from V and 1 base from J; junction bases left unmatched: 3. The CDR3 has 16 residues. Written as DNA, the CDR3 is TGTGCCAGCAGCCTCGGACTAGCGGGGGGCACAGATACGCAGTATTTT. This translates into CASSLGLAGGTDTQYF.

The V call is TRBV11-2, the J call TRBJ2-1; maybe TRBD1 (5 bases). The CDR3 is made up of 14 amino acids. V was shortened by 1 base and J by 8 bases, with 12 bases between the two germline ends. From germline, CDR1 is SGHAT and CDR2 FQNNGV. Here the CDR3 reads CASSLGQIRDEQFF. CDR3 nucleotide sequence: TGTGCCAGCAGCTTAGGACAGATTCGGGATGAGCAGTTCTTC.

Only a few counts were recorded for this clone. The J gene is TRBJ2-7, the V gene TRBV11-3; 9 bases match TRBD2. Trimming removed 1 base from V and 6 bases from J; junction bases left unmatched: 7. This CDR3 has 15 residues. The germline V gene encodes CDR1 SGHNT and CDR2 YENEEA. This CDR3 reads CASSLVGLALSEQYF. In DNA form, the CDR3 reads TGTGCCAGCAGCTTAGTGGGACTAGCCCTGAGCGAGCAGTACTTC.

V usage is TRBV5-4 and J usage is TRBJ1-1, with 10 bases matching TRBD1. This CDR3 comprises 16 residues. V shed 0 bases, J shed 4 bases, and the junction held 6 bases outside the gene matches. Germline V gene data show CDR1 as SGHNT and CDR2 as YYREEE (reference sequence). Here the CDR3 reads CASSLVRDRGGTEAFF. The CDR3 DNA sequence: TGTGCCAGCAGCTTGGTGCGGGACAGGGGAGGCACTGAAGCTTTCTTT.

The CDR3 region is CASSPYSSYEQYF. CDR3 DNA: TGTGCCAGCAGCCCCTATAGCTCCTACGAGCAGTACTTC. This rearrangement joins TRBV11-3 to TRBJ2-7, with D hard to call. V lost 5 bases and J 0 bases, leaving 8 bases between the germline ends. The CDR3 has 13 amino acids. Germline V gene sequence: CDR1 SGHNT, CDR2 YENEEA.

The gene calls are TRBV7-9 and TRBJ1-3; D perhaps matches TRBD1 (5 bases). CDR3 length equals 17 residues. Between the trimmed V and J ends, which lost 0 bases and 7 bases, there was a span of 19 bases. CDR1 and CDR2 (germline): SEHNR, FQNEAQ (reference sequence). The CDR3 loop reads CASSLAPAPLEGNTIYF. The CDR3 DNA follows: TGTGCCAGCAGCTTAGCCCCCGCCCCGCTCGAGGGGAACACCATATATTTT.

J is TRBJ1-1 and V is TRBV3-1 (or the pseudogene TRBV3-2); the D is unclear. This CDR3 has 13 amino acids. V lost 3 bases and J lost 4, with 9 bases in between. The V gene's germline CDR1 is LGHDT and CDR2 YNNKEL (reference sequence). The CDR3, as DNA: TGTGCCAGCAGCCATCTGCCCGGCACTGAAGCTTTCTTT. It translates to CASSHLPGTEAFF.